The clone carrying this T cell receptor beta chain was picked up many times. Its antigen is as yet unknown. TCRdb re-analysed the 5' RACE reads in MiXCR, keeping a single row per CDR3 protein. Of about 330,000 distinct CDR3 sequences listed, approximately 7% are singletons. The J segment lost 1 base and the V segment lost 3 bases, leaving 0 bases of the junction unmatched. This CDR3 has 15 amino acids. The germline V gene encodes CDR1 SGHDT and CDR2 YYEEEE. The sample is drawn from a study of T cells after yellow fever vaccination. Whole-study results and caveats: The appearance of a small share of clonotypes in both CD4 and CD8 compartments was observed.

The chain recombines TRBV5-6 with TRBJ2-2; 10 bases map to TRBD1. This TCR derives from a man aged 18 to 30 who received the YFV17D yellow fever vaccine. The sample in question was PBMCs, obtained roughly 45 days after the first yellow fever vaccination. The CDR3 spells CASSWDRGNTGELFF. DNA for the CDR3: TGTGCCAGCAGCTGGGACAGGGGGAACACCGGGGAGCTGTTTTTT.